Shown below are 16 T cell receptor beta chains from a single sample sequenced in a study of shared clonotypes between healthy human individuals. CD45RO negativity and positive selection for CCR7 defined naive CD8 cells, a population that excluded terminally differentiated effector memory CD45RA+ cells. This table comes from immunoSEQ multiplex PCR, and its TCRdb copy is limited to in-frame clones, with some not included. The sample contains hundreds of thousands of clones, more than 85% of which appear only once. Sequencing was performed on naive CD8+ T cells sorted from blood. The receptors shown here come from a man under 40 in good health.

V gene TRBV29-1 combines with J gene TRBJ2-1; 8 bases map to TRBD1. V was pared by 7 bases and J by 4 bases, with 6 bases of the junction left unmatched. CDR3 length: 13 amino acids. Germline CDR1 and CDR2: SQVTM and ANQGSEA. Here the CDR3 DNA reads TGCAGCGCTCCGGGACAGGTTTACAATGAGCAGTTCTTC. Encoded protein: CSAPGQVYNEQFF.

The chain uses TRBV6-1 and TRBJ2-7, with 7 bases matching TRBD2. This CDR3 spans 15 amino acids. V shed 5 bases, J shed 2 bases, and the junction held 9 bases outside the gene matches. The germline V gene encodes CDR1 MNHNS and CDR2 SASEGT. The CDR3 here is CASSSLAAQTYEQYF. CDR3 nucleotides: TGTGCCAGCAGTAGTCTAGCGGCACAAACCTACGAGCAGTACTTC.

This clone was counted between two and nine times. The V call is TRBV19, the J call TRBJ1-2; 7 bases map to TRBD1. The germline V gene encodes CDR1 LNHDA and CDR2 SQIVND (reference sequence). The CDR3 length is 16 residues. V lost 4 bases, J lost 0 bases, and 8 bases stayed unmatched. The CDR3 here is CASSTSPGQTNYGYTF. The CDR3 region has the DNA TGTGCCAGTAGTACTTCCCCGGGACAGACTAACTATGGCTACACCTTC. Looking up the rest from reference TRBV19 and TRBJ1-2 gives the full variable domain: DGGITQSPKYLFRKEGQNVTLSCEQNLNHDAMYWYRQDPGQGLRLIYYSQIVNDFQKGDIAEGYSVSREKKESFPLTVTSAQKNPTAFYLCASSTSPGQTNYGYTFGSGTRLTVV.

With regard to this clone: This same CDR3 is encoded by further DNA sequences in the sample. The chain joins TRBV19 to TRBJ2-1; no reliable D call. Deletions cut 3 bases from V and 9 bases from J, with 6 bases between. The CDR3 has 11 residues. Germline CDR1 is LNHDA and CDR2 is SQIVND (reference sequence). The CDR3 spells CASSIGGEQFF. The CDR3 DNA follows: TGTGCCAGTAGTATTGGTGGTGAGCAGTTCTTC.

The chain recombines TRBV7-9 with TRBJ2-2; 9 positions agree with TRBD2. This CDR3 comprises 17 residues. Germline CDR1 SEHNR, CDR2 FQNEAQ (reference sequence). With 3 bases clipped from V and 7 bases from J, the junction kept 12 bases outside the gene matches. In DNA, the CDR3 is TGTGCCAGCAGCTTCGATTCGCGGGAGGGCCGCGGCGGGGAGCTGTTTTTT. It is translated as CASSFDSREGRGGELFF.

This sequence joins TRBV29-1 and TRBJ2-7, with 11 bases that match TRBD2. Looked up from germline, CDR1 is SQVTM and CDR2 is ANQGSEA. The CDR3 runs 14 residues. V shed 5 bases, J shed 7 bases, and the junction held 10 bases outside the gene matches. CDR3 sequence reads: CSVTFSGRAWEQYF. The CDR3 DNA sequence: TGCAGCGTTACCTTTAGCGGGAGGGCCTGGGAGCAGTACTTC.

This chain connects TRBV27 to TRBJ2-5; 10 positions agree with TRBD2. Germline V CDR1 and CDR2: MNHEY, SMNVEV (reference sequence). The CDR3 spans 14 residues. Trimming cost V 10 bases and J 5 bases; bases outside gene matches: 10. CDR3 sequence: CATAPTSGWETQYF. CDR3 coding DNA: TGTGCCACCGCCCCGACTAGCGGGTGGGAGACCCAGTACTTC.

This clone has ten or more counts. The rearrangement uses TRBV6-6 and TRBJ1-5, with a weak D call TRBD1 (5 bases). The CDR3 has 15 amino acids. The germline V gene has CDR1 MNHNY and CDR2 SVGAGI (reference sequence). V lost 8 bases and J 2 bases, leaving 16 bases between the germline ends. CDR3 DNA: TGTGCCAGCGTACCCAGGGAGATTGGCAATCAGCCCCAGCATTTT. It specifies CASVPREIGNQPQHF.

The V gene is TRBV27, the J gene TRBJ2-1, with 7 bases identical to TRBD1. V gave up 2 bases and J gave up 0 bases; unmatched junction bases: 1. The CDR3 totals 15 residues. The V gene's germline CDR1 is MNHEY and CDR2 SMNVEV (reference sequence). CDR3 loop: CASSLQGDSYNEQFF. CDR3 nucleotides: TGTGCCAGCAGTTTACAGGGGGACTCCTACAATGAGCAGTTCTTC.

This chain uses TRBV6-5 with TRBJ2-5; D is uncertain. CDR3 length: 12 amino acids. The V end was cut by 5 bases, the J end by 7 bases, with 11 bases between. CDR1 is MNHEY and CDR2 is SVGAGI in the germline V gene. The CDR3 reads CASSPRVGTQYF. The CDR3 nucleotides are TGTGCCAGCAGTCCAAGGGTAGGGACCCAGTACTTC.

J is TRBJ2-7 and V is TRBV13, with D perhaps assigned TRBD1 or TRBD2 (6 bases each). Germline assignment: CDR1 PRHDT and CDR2 FYEKMQ (reference sequence). The CDR3 spans 13 residues. V was trimmed by 0 bases and J by 5 bases, leaving 8 bases between them. The CDR3 nucleotides are TGTGCCAGCAGCTTAGGTGGGGGGCACGAGCAGTACTTC. Translated: CASSLGGGHEQYF.

The chain links TRBV15 to TRBJ2-7; 11 bases match TRBD1. V shed 5 bases, J shed 4 bases, and the junction held 13 bases outside the gene matches. The germline V gene has CDR1 LNHNV and CDR2 YYDKDF (reference sequence). The CDR3 consists of 17 residues. CDR3 in amino acids: CATSPRPGQGVGYEQYF. The CDR3 nucleotides are TGTGCCACCAGCCCTCGACCGGGACAGGGGGTGGGTTACGAGCAGTACTTC.

The chain uses TRBV6-5 and TRBJ2-7; 8 nucleotides match TRBD1. Looked up from germline, CDR1 is MNHEY and CDR2 is SVGAGI. V shed 6 bases, J shed 1 base, and the junction held 2 bases outside the gene matches. CDR3 size: 13 residues. In DNA form, the CDR3 reads TGTGCCAGCAGCCACAGGGGGTCCTACGAGCAGTACTTC. Translation gives CASSHRGSYEQYF.

This chain uses TRBV7-9 with TRBJ2-1; TRBD2 aligns across 11 bases. With V trimmed by 3 bases and J by 7 bases, 5 bases remained unmatched. Germline-derived CDR1 and CDR2 are SEHNR and FQNEAQ (reference sequence). The CDR3 loop spans 15 amino acids. CDR3 protein: CASSFVAGGLNEQFF. The DNA of the CDR3 is TGTGCCAGCAGCTTTGTAGCGGGAGGGCTAAATGAGCAGTTCTTC.

The chain is built from TRBV18 and TRBJ2-7; the match to TRBD2 covers 10 bases. Germline CDR1 is KGHSH and CDR2 is LQKENI. V lost 3 bases, J lost 4 bases, and 6 bases stayed unmatched. The CDR3 runs 15 residues. The CDR3 protein is CASSPATSGSYEQYF. CDR3 in DNA: TGTGCCAGCTCACCGGCGACTAGCGGGTCTTACGAGCAGTACTTC.

The CDR3 is CASRGARGVAYEQYF. The CDR3 region has the DNA TGTGCCAGCAGGGGGGCGAGGGGTGTCGCGTACGAGCAGTACTTC. The J gene is TRBJ2-7, the V gene TRBV2, with a possible D match to TRBD1 (6 bases). The germline V gene encodes CDR1 SNHLY and CDR2 FYNNEI. Trimming took 6 bases from V and 4 from J, leaving 19 bases between them. The CDR3 is 15 amino acids.